This entry lists 14 T cell receptor beta chains sequenced from one sample in a study of beta chain features in type 1 diabetes. Their antigens remain unidentified. Expressed TCRB transcripts were sequenced after all isolated RNA was converted to cDNA. The data were produced by immunoSEQ multiplex PCR, yet TCRdb's version contains in-frame clones alone and is incomplete. The table lists some 44,000 clones, about 66% of them singletons. The study, taken as a whole, reports: Patients with Type 1 diabetes showed moderately but significantly shorter TCRB CDR3s in all four CD4+ subsets.

The sample comprised Tregs from blood. The source of these receptors is a woman under 30 with type 1 diabetes.

Of note for this clone: A read error may produce the germline difference seen at one junction end. The chain is built from TRBV10-3 and TRBJ1-2, with a weak D call TRBD1 (6 bases). This CDR3 is 13 amino acids long. Germline V CDR1 and CDR2: ENHRY, SYGVKD. For the CDR3, the DNA is TGTGCCATCAGTGTAAGGCCGGGGGGCCCATGGGACTTC. Its protein product is CAISVRPGGPWDF.

The chain is built from TRBV18 and TRBJ1-2, with D perhaps TRBD1 (6 bases). V lost 2 bases to trimming and J lost 8 bases, with 15 bases between them. This CDR3 is built from 14 residues. The germline V gene encodes CDR1 KGHSH and CDR2 LQKENI. CDR3 DNA: TGTGCCAGCTCACCAGGGACAAAAGATCGCGGCTACACCTTC. This encodes CASSPGTKDRGYTF.

This chain's CDR3 is CASSPIPGTQNIQYF. In DNA form, the CDR3 reads TGTGCCAGTAGCCCGATCCCCGGGACACAAAACATTCAGTACTTC. The V and J genes are TRBV19 and TRBJ2-4; D might be TRBD1 (6 bases). Trimming removed 6 bases at V and 5 bases at J, with 17 bases between. CDR3 length: 15 amino acids. Germline V CDR1 and CDR2: LNHDA, SQIVND (reference sequence).

This clone was seen more than once but under ten times. V gene TRBV7-9 combines with J gene TRBJ2-4; D may be TRBD1 (6 bases). The V gene's germline CDR1 is SEHNR and CDR2 FQNEAQ (reference sequence). V lost 5 bases and J 2 bases, leaving 13 bases between the germline ends. The CDR3 covers 15 residues. CDR3 coding DNA: TGTGCCAGCAGCACGGACAGAATTACCAAAAACATTCAGTACTTC. Translation: CASSTDRITKNIQYF.

This clone has a single count. The chain combines TRBV7-2 with TRBJ2-5, with 7 bases matching TRBD1. Germline CDR1 is SGHTA and CDR2 is FQGNSA. V was pared by 3 bases and J by 1 base, with 8 bases of the junction left unmatched. The CDR3 contains 16 residues. The CDR3 protein is CASSFNSGTAQETQYF. The CDR3 nucleotides are TGTGCCAGCAGCTTTAATAGTGGGACAGCCCAAGAGACCCAGTACTTC. The complete variable domain, with remaining parts taken from reference TRBV7-2 and TRBJ2-5, reads GAGVSQSPSNKVTEKGKDVELRCDPISGHTALYWYRQSLGQGLEFLIYFQGNSAPDKSGLPSDRFSAERTGGSVSTLTIQRTQQEDSAVYLCASSFNSGTAQETQYFGPGTRLLVL.

The gene calls are TRBV10-2 and TRBJ1-2; D remains ambiguous. V was pared by 3 bases and J by 4 bases, with 9 bases between. The CDR3 spans 13 residues. The germline gives CDR1 WSHSY, CDR2 SAAADI. CDR3 in DNA: TGCGCCAGCAGTGACAGGCCGACCTATGGCTACACCTTC. The encoded protein is CASSDRPTYGYTF.

This clone came up a few times. J is TRBJ1-2 and V is TRBV7-9; D is ambiguous. This CDR3 has 14 amino acids. Germline CDR1 is SEHNR and CDR2 is FQNEAQ (reference sequence). V gave up 6 bases and J gave up 4 bases, with 15 bases separating them. The CDR3 DNA reads as TGTGCCAGCAGTCAAACCGGGATCTCCTATGGCTACACCTTC. This translates into CASSQTGISYGYTF.

This clone was counted only a few times. The chain combines TRBV9 with TRBJ1-5, with D unclear. Germline CDR1 SGDLS, CDR2 YYNGEE. Trimming pared 4 bases from V and 4 bases from J, leaving 9 bases between. The CDR3 consists of 13 residues. The CDR3 loop reads CASSTRINQPQHF. DNA of the CDR3: TGTGCCAGCAGCACTAGAATTAATCAGCCCCAGCATTTT.

This clone appeared a few times. J is TRBJ1-5 and V is TRBV29-1; 10 bases map to TRBD1. Germline CDR1 SQVTM, CDR2 ANQGSEA. Losses at the gene ends were 6 bases for V and 6 bases for J; bases not matched to a gene: 5. This CDR3 contains 13 residues. This CDR3 reads CSVGTGVGQPQHF. The CDR3 coding sequence is TGCAGCGTCGGGACAGGGGTCGGTCAGCCCCAGCATTTT.

J is TRBJ1-2 and V is TRBV11-2; D not resolved. The CDR3 is made up of 12 amino acids. From germline, CDR1 is SGHAT and CDR2 FQNNGV. Trimming left V 1 base short and J 7 bases short, with 7 bases between. In nucleotides, the CDR3 is TGTGCCAGCAGCTTAGTATTCGGTGGCTACACCTTC. This codes for CASSLVFGGYTF.

The chain's CDR3 is CASSSGINYGYTF. CDR3 DNA sequence: TGTGCCAGCAGTTCGGGGATTAACTATGGCTACACCTTC. The genes are TRBV27 and TRBJ1-2; no clear D. Trimming cost V 4 bases and J 1 base, with 7 bases left between them. Per germline, CDR1 MNHEY and CDR2 SMNVEV (reference sequence). This CDR3 contains 13 residues.

The chain links TRBV14 to TRBJ1-2; tentatively, D is TRBD1 (6 bases). The CDR3 spans 14 residues. Trimming removed 6 bases at V and 8 bases at J, with 19 bases between. CDR1 and CDR2 (germline): SGHDN, FVKESK. As DNA, the CDR3 is TGTGCCAGCAGACGCTTACAGGGAAGCGTCGGCTACACCTTC. Amino acids: CASRRLQGSVGYTF.

This clone turned up a few times. This chain joins TRBV7-9 and TRBJ2-1, with TRBD2 identical over 8 bases. CDR1 is SEHNR and CDR2 is FQNEAQ in the germline V gene (reference sequence). CDR3 length equals 14 residues. Trimming took 5 bases from V and 6 from J; bases not matched to a gene: 6. The CDR3 DNA reads TGTGCCAGCAGCAAAGGACTAGCCTCCAATGAGCAGTTCTTC. Translated: CASSKGLASNEQFF.

The chain joins TRBV7-2 to TRBJ1-2; no reliable D call. This CDR3 has 14 amino acids. The V end lost 5 bases, the J end lost 4 bases, and 14 bases lay between the germline ends. CDR1 and CDR2 (germline): SGHTA, FQGNSA. CDR3 nucleotide sequence: TGTGCCAGCAGCACTCCCGGAGATCCCTATGGCTACACCTTC. This sequence encodes CASSTPGDPYGYTF.